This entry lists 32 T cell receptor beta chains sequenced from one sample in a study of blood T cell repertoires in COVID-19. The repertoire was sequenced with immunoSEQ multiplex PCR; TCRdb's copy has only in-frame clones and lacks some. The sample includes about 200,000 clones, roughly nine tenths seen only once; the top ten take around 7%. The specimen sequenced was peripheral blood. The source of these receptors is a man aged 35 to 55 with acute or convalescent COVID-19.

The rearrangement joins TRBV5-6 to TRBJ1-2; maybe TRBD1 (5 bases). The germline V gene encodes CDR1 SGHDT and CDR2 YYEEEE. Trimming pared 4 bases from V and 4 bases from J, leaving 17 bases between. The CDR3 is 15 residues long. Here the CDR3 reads CASSLVGGTAYGYTF. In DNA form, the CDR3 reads TGTGCCAGCAGCCTGGTTGGAGGGACGGCCTATGGCTACACCTTC.

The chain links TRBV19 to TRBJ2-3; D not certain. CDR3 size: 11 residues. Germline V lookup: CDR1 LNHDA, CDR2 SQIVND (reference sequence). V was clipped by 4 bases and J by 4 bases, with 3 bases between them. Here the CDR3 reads CASSSADTQYF. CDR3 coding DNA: TGTGCCAGTAGTAGCGCAGATACGCAGTATTTT.

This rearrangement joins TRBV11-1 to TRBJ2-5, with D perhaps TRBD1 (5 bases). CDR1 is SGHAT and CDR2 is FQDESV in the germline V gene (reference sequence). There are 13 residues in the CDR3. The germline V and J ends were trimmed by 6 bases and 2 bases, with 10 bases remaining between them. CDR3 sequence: CASRPDSQETQYF. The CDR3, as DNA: TGTGCCAGCAGGCCTGACAGTCAAGAGACCCAGTACTTC.

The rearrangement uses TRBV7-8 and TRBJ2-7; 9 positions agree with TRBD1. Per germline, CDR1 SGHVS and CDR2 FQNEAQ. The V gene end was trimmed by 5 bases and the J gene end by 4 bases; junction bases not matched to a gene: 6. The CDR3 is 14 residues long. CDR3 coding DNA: TGTGCCAGCAGCGGGAGGACAGGGGATTACGAGCAGTACTTC. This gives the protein CASSGRTGDYEQYF.

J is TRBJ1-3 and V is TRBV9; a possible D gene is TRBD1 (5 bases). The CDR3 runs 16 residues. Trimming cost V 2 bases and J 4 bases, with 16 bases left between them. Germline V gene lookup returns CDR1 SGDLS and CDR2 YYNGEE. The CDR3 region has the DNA TGTGCCAGCAGCGTCGACCTCAGGGTCTCCGGAAACACCATATATTTT. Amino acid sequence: CASSVDLRVSGNTIYF.

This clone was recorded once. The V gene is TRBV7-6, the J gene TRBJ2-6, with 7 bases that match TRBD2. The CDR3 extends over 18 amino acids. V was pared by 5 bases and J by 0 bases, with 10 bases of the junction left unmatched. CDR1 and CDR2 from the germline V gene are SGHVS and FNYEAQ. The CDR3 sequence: CASSHGLGGYSGANVLTF. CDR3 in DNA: TGTGCCAGCAGCCATGGACTGGGGGGGTACTCTGGGGCCAACGTCCTGACTTTC. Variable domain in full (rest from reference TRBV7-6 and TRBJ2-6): GAGVSQSPRYKVTKRGQDVALRCDPISGHVSLYWYRQALGQGPEFLTYFNYEAQQDKSGLPNDRFSAERPEGSISTLTIQRTEQRDSAMYRCASSHGLGGYSGANVLTFGAGSRLTVL.

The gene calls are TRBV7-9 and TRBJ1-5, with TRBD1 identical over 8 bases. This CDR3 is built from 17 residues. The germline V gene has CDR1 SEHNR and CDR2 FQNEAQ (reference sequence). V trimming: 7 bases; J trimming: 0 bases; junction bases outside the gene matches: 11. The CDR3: CASTTETGDYSNQPQHF. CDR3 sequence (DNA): TGTGCCAGCACCACGGAGACAGGGGATTATAGCAATCAGCCCCAGCATTTT.

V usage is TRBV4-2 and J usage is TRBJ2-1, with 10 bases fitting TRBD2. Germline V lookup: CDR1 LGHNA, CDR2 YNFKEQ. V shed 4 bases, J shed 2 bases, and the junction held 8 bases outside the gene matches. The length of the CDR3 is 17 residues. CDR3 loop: CASSREERGGPYNEQFF. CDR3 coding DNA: TGTGCCAGCAGCCGAGAAGAGCGGGGGGGCCCCTACAATGAGCAGTTCTTC.

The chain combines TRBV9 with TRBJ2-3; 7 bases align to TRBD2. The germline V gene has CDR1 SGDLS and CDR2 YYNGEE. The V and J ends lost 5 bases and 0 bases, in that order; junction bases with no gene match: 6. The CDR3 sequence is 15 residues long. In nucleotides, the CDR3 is TGTGCCAGCAGTGCGACTAGCTTTAGCACAGATACGCAGTATTTT. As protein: CASSATSFSTDTQYF.

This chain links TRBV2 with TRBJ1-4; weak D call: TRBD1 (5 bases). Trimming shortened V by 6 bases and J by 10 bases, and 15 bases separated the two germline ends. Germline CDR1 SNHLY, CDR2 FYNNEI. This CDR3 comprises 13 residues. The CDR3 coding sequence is TGTGCCAGCAGGGACACGACGGGGGGAAAACTGTTTTTT. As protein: CASRDTTGGKLFF.

The CDR3 DNA is TGTGCCAGCAGTCGGAGACAGGGGGATGGCTACACCTTC. Its protein product is CASSRRQGDGYTF. The V and J genes are TRBV2 and TRBJ1-2; 9 bases agree with TRBD1. V was clipped by 5 bases and J by 6 bases; unmatched bases: 4. The germline CDR1 and CDR2 sequences are SNHLY and FYNNEI. This CDR3 contains 13 residues.

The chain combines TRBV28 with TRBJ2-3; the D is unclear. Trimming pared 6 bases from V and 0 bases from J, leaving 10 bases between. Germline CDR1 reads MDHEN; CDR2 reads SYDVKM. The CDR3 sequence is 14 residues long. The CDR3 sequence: CASRPTPSTDTQYF. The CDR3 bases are TGTGCCAGCAGACCGACTCCTAGCACAGATACGCAGTATTTT. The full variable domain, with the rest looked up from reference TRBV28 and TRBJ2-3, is DVKVTQSSRYLVKRTGEKVFLECVQDMDHENMFWYRQDPGLGLRLIYFSYDVKMKEKGDIPEGYSVSREKKERFSLILESASTNQTSMYLCASRPTPSTDTQYFGPGTRLTVL.

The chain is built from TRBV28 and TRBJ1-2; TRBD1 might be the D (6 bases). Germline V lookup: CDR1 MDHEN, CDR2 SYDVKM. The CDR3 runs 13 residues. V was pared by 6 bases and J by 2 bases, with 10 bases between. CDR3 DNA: TGTGCCAGCAGCCCGACAGGAAACTATGGCTACACCTTC. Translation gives CASSPTGNYGYTF.

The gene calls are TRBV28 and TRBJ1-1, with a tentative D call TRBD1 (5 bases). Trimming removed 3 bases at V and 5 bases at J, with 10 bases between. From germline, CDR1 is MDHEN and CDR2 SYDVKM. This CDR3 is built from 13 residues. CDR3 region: CASSLQGGTEAFF. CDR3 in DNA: TGTGCCAGCAGTTTGCAGGGAGGGACTGAAGCTTTCTTT.

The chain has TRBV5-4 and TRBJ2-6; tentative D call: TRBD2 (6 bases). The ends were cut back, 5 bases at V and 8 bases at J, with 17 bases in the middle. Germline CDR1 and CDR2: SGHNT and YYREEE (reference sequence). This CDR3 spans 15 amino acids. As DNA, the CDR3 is TGTGCCAGCAGGCATGACGGGAGTCGGACCAACGTCCTGACTTTC. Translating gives CASRHDGSRTNVLTF.

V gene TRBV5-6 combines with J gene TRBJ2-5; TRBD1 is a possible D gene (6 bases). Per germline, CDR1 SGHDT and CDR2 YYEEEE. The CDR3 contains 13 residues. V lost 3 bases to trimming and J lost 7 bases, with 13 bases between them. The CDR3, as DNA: TGTGCCAGCAGCTATGGGACAACCACGACCCAGTACTTC. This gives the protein CASSYGTTTTQYF.

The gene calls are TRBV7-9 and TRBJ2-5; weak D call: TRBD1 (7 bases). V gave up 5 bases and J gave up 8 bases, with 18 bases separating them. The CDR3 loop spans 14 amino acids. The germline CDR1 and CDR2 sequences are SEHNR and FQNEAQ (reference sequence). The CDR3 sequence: CASSDRPQGGTQYF. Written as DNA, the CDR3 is TGTGCCAGCAGCGACCGACCCCAGGGGGGCACCCAGTACTTC. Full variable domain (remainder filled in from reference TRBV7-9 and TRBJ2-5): DTGVSQNPRHKITKRGQNVTFRCDPISEHNRLYWYRQTLGQGPEFLTYFQNEAQLEKSRLLSDRFSAERPKGSFSTLEIQRTEQGDSAMYLCASSDRPQGGTQYFGPGTRLLVL.

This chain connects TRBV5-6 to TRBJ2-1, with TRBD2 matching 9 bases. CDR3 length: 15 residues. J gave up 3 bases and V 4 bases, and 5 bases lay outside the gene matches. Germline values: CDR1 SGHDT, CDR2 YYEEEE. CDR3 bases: TGTGCCAGCAGCCTCCTAGCGGGGCTCTACAATGAGCAGTTCTTC. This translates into CASSLLAGLYNEQFF.

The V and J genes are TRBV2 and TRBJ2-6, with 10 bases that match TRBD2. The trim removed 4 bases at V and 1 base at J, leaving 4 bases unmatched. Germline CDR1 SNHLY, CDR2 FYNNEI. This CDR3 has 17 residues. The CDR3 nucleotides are TGTGCCAGCAGTGCCCAACTAGCGGGGTCTGGGGCCAACGTCCTGACTTTC. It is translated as CASSAQLAGSGANVLTF. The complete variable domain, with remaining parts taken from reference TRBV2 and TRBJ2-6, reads EPEVTQTPSHQVTQMGQEVILRCVPISNHLYFYWYRQILGQKVEFLVSFYNNEISEKSEIFDDQFSVERPDGSNFTLKIRSTKLEDSAMYFCASSAQLAGSGANVLTFGAGSRLTVL.

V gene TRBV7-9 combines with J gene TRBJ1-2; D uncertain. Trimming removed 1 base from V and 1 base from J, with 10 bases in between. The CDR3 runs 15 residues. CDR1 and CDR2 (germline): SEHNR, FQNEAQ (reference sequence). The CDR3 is CASSLVQQLNYGYTF. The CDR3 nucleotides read TGTGCCAGCAGCTTAGTACAGCAGCTTAACTATGGCTACACCTTC. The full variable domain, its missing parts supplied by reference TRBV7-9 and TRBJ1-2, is DTGVSQNPRHKITKRGQNVTFRCDPISEHNRLYWYRQTLGQGPEFLTYFQNEAQLEKSRLLSDRFSAERPKGSFSTLEIQRTEQGDSAMYLCASSLVQQLNYGYTFGSGTRLTVV.

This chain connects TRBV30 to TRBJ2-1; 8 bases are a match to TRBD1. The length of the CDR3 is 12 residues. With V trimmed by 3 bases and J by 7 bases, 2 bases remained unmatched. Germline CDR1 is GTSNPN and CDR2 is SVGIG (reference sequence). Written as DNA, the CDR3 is TGTGCCTGGAGGGGACAGGTTAATGAGCAGTTCTTC. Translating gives CAWRGQVNEQFF.

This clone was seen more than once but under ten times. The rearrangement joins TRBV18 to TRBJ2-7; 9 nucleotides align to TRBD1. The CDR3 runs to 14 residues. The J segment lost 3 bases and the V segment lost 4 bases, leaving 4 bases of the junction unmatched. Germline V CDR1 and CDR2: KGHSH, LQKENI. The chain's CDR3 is CASSLGTGFYEQYF. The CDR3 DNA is TGTGCCAGCTCACTCGGGACAGGGTTCTACGAGCAGTACTTC.

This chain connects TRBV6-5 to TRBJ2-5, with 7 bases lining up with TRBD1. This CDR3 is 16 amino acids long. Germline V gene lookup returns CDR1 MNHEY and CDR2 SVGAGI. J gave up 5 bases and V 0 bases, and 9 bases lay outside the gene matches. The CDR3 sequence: CASSYSATGIRETQYF. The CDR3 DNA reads TGTGCCAGCAGTTACTCCGCGACAGGGATTCGCGAGACCCAGTACTTC.

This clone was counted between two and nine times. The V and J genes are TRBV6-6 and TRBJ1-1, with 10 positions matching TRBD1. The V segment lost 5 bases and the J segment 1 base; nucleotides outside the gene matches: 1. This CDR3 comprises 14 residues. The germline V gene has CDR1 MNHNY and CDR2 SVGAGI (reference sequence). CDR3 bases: TGTGCCAGCAGTGGGGACAGGGGGAACACTGAAGCTTTCTTT. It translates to CASSGDRGNTEAFF.

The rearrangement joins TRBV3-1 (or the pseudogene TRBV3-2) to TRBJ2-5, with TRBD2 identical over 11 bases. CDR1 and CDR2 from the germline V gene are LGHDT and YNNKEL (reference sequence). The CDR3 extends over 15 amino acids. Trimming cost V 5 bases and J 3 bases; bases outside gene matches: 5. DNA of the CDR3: TGTGCCAGCAGCGAAACACTAGCGGGGGAAGAGACCCAGTACTTC. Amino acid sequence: CASSETLAGEETQYF.

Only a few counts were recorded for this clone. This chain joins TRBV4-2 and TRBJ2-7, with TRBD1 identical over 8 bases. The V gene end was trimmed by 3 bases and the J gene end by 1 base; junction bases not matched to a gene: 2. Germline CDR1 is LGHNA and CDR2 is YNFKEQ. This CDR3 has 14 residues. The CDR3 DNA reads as TGTGCCAGCAGCCAGGACAGGGTGTCCTACGAGCAGTACTTC. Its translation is CASSQDRVSYEQYF.

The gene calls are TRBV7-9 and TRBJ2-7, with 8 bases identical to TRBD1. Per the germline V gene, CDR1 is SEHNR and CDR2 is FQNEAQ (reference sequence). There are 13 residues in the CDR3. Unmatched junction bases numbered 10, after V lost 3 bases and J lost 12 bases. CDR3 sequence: CASSFDGQGVRYF. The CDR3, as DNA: TGTGCCAGCAGCTTTGACGGACAGGGAGTTCGGTACTTC.

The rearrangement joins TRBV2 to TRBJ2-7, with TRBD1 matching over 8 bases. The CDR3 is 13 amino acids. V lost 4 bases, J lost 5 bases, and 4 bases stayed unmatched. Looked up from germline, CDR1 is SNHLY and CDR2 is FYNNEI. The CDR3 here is CASSGTGMHEQYF. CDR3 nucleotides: TGTGCCAGCAGTGGGACAGGGATGCACGAGCAGTACTTC.

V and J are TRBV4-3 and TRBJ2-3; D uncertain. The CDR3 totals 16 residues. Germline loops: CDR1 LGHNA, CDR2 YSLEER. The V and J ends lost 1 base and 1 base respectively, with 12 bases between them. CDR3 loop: CASSQAAQVGTDTQYF. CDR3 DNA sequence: TGCGCCAGCAGCCAAGCCGCCCAGGTTGGCACAGATACGCAGTATTTT.

The CDR3 nucleotides read TGTGCCAGCCGGTCGGTGCAGGGCTTGAATGAAAAACTGTTTTTT. This sequence encodes CASRSVQGLNEKLFF. The chain is built from TRBV6-5 and TRBJ1-4, with D perhaps TRBD1 (5 bases). The germline V gene encodes CDR1 MNHEY and CDR2 SVGAGI. The CDR3 is 15 residues long. V was trimmed by 8 bases and J by 5 bases, leaving 18 bases between them.

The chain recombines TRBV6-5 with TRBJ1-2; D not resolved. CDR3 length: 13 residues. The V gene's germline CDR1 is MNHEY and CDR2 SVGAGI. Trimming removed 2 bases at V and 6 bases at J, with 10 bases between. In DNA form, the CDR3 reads TGTGCCAGCAGTTACGGAGGGTTTGATGGCTACACCTTC. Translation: CASSYGGFDGYTF.

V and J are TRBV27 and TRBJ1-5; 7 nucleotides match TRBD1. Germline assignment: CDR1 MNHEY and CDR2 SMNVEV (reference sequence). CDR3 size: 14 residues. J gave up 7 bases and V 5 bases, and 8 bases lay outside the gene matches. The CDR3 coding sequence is TGTGCCAGCAGTCCCCGACAGGGCCGGCAGCCCCAGCATTTT. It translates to CASSPRQGRQPQHF.